This T cell receptor beta chain was identified in a study of read filtering for tumor transcriptome and immune sequencing. Looking at the study overall: Whole-transcriptome libraries were prepared after DNase treatment. RNA-seq yielded only about 80 to 1,400 TCR reads, IR-seq about 4 to 10.27 million.

CDR1 SGDLS and CDR2 YYNGEE come from the germline V gene. The CDR3 contains 14 residues. V lost 3 bases and J lost 8; bases outside the gene matches: 8. This clonotype was detected ten times or more. Molecular barcoded adaptors covering alpha/delta and beta/gamma chains were used on roughly 400 ng RNA. TCRdb re-called the reads through MiXCR, storing one row per CDR3 protein. This sample yields more than 100,000 distinct CDR3 sequences, of which roughly an eighth are seen a single time; roughly 7.6% belongs to the top ten. This sequence was found in a donor aged 40 or over with multiple myeloma. The chain uses TRBV9 and TRBJ2-1; 7 bases match TRBD2. Material: a population of CD138-negative cells sorted from bone marrow. CDR3 amino acids: CASSAITSVDEQFF. CDR3 coding DNA: TGTGCCAGCAGCGCCATCACTAGCGTGGATGAGCAGTTCTTC.